The TCR beta chain under discussion was sequenced for a study of blood T cell repertoires in COVID-19. The CDR3 extends over 15 amino acids. Germline assignment: CDR1 MNHEY and CDR2 SMNVEV (reference sequence). The V and J ends lost 4 bases and 2 bases, in that order; junction bases with no gene match: 6. Assay used: immunoSEQ multiplex PCR; TCRdb lists only in-frame clones, some missing. The sample consists of some 130,000 clones, roughly 87% of them appearing once. Input material: PBMCs or T cells enriched from blood (not recorded which). The TCR originated in a man aged 25-45 years who had recovered from COVID-19. This chain connects TRBV27 to TRBJ2-5, with TRBD1 matching over 8 bases. Here the CDR3 DNA reads TGTGCCAGCAGTTCCGGGACAGGTATACAAGAGACCCAGTACTTC. Its translation: CASSSGTGIQETQYF.